This passage covers 23 T cell receptor beta chains from one sample sequenced in a study of T cell changes during pregnancy in multiple sclerosis. Assay: immunoSEQ multiplex PCR; the TCRdb copy retains only in-frame clones and omits some. The table lists 60,000 to 85,000 clones, 91% of them singletons. The specimen was peripheral blood, collected in the first trimester of pregnancy. The receptor source for this set is a female donor with multiple sclerosis, enrolled in a pregnancy study.

This chain connects TRBV10-3 to TRBJ2-6; TRBD1 agrees at 12 bases. The germline gives CDR1 ENHRY, CDR2 SYGVKD. There are 17 residues in the CDR3. With 2 bases clipped from V and 4 bases from J, the junction kept 3 bases outside the gene matches. CDR3 DNA: TGTGCCATCAGTGAGGGGGACAGGGGGCTCGGGGCCAACGTCCTGACTTTC. Amino acid sequence: CAISEGDRGLGANVLTF.

The genes are TRBV11-2 and TRBJ2-5; TRBD2 aligns across 9 bases. Germline loops: CDR1 SGHAT, CDR2 FQNNGV. The CDR3 sequence is 15 residues long. The trim removed 7 bases at V and 2 bases at J, leaving 8 bases unmatched. In nucleotides, the CDR3 is TGTGCCAGCAATCGGGGTAGCGGGGGACAAGAGACCCAGTACTTC. This sequence encodes CASNRGSGGQETQYF.

The CDR3 DNA sequence: TGTGCCAGCAGCTTACCGGGACTAGGAGGTATAGGTTCCTACGAGCAGTACTTC. Translation gives CASSLPGLGGIGSYEQYF. The J gene is TRBJ2-7, the V gene TRBV5-8; TRBD2 matches at 8 bases. This CDR3 region has 18 residues. In germline, CDR1 is SGHTS, CDR2 YDEGEE. V was pared by 2 bases and J by 1 base, with 14 bases of the junction left unmatched. Based on the CDR3 plus reference TRBV5-8 and TRBJ2-7, the full variable domain is EAGVTQSPTHLIKTRGQQATLRCSPISGHTSVYWYQQALGLGLQFLLWYDEGEERNRGNFPPRFSGRQFPNYSSELNVNALELEDSALYLCASSLPGLGGIGSYEQYFGPGTRLTVT.

The gene calls are TRBV5-1 and TRBJ2-7, with D possibly being TRBD1 (6 bases). CDR1 and CDR2 from the germline V gene are SGHRS and YFSETQ. V gave up 4 bases and J gave up 4 bases, with 21 bases separating them. CDR3 size: 16 residues. In DNA, the CDR3 is TGCGCCAGCAGCCTAAACCCAGGGGCCGAGGGGTACGAGCAGTACTTC. It translates to CASSLNPGAEGYEQYF. Variable domain in full (rest from reference TRBV5-1 and TRBJ2-7): KAGVTQTPRYLIKTRGQQVTLSCSPISGHRSVSWYQQTPGQGLQFLFEYFSETQRNKGNFPGRFSGRQFSNSRSEMNVSTLELGDSALYLCASSLNPGAEGYEQYFGPGTRLTVT.

The chain couples TRBV19 to TRBJ2-1; 8 nucleotides match TRBD2. The CDR3 is made up of 15 amino acids. CDR1 is LNHDA, CDR2 SQIVND, per germline (reference sequence). V was clipped by 8 bases and J by 4 bases; unmatched bases: 10. Written as DNA, the CDR3 is TGTGCCAGTGCCCAAACTAGCGGCCCTTACAATGAGCAGTTCTTC. Protein: CASAQTSGPYNEQFF.

The chain links TRBV30 to TRBJ2-3, with TRBD2 matching 10 bases. The CDR3 is made up of 16 amino acids. Germline CDR1 reads GTSNPN; CDR2 reads SVGIG (reference sequence). With V trimmed by 3 bases and J by 1 base, 7 bases remained unmatched. As DNA, the CDR3 is TGTGCCTGGAGCCTAGCGGGAGTATGGGGCACAGATACGCAGTATTTT. Amino acid sequence: CAWSLAGVWGTDTQYF.

This clone was picked up one time. DNA of the CDR3: TGCAGCGTTGAAGCGGGGGGGGCCTACGAGCAGTACTTC. Translation: CSVEAGGAYEQYF. The rearrangement joins TRBV29-1 to TRBJ2-7, with 8 bases identical to TRBD2. V gave up 1 base and J gave up 2 bases; unmatched junction bases: 1. Germline V CDR1 and CDR2: SQVTM, ANQGSEA. The CDR3 has 13 residues.

This chain joins TRBV6-4 and TRBJ1-5, with 7 bases matching TRBD1. Trimming cost V 0 bases and J 7 bases; bases outside gene matches: 15. Germline V lookup: CDR1 MRHNA, CDR2 SNTAGT. The CDR3 spans 18 residues. The CDR3 reads CASSDSPSARGVYQPQHF. The CDR3 DNA reads as TGTGCCAGCAGTGACTCCCCATCTGCCAGGGGGGTGTACCAGCCCCAGCATTTT.

This clone has only one observation. The CDR3 DNA sequence: TGTGCCAGCAGCCAAGGGGGGGGCGTTAATGGCTACACCTTC. Its protein is CASSQGGGVNGYTF. V usage is TRBV7-3 and J usage is TRBJ1-2; tentative D call: TRBD1 (6 bases). This CDR3 has 14 amino acids. With 5 bases removed from V and 6 bases from J, the gap between germline ends came to 16 bases. Germline V gives CDR1 SGHTA, CDR2 FQGTGA. The variable domain in full, completed from reference TRBV7-3 and TRBJ1-2, reads GAGVSQTPSNKVTEKGKYVELRCDPISGHTALYWYRQSLGQGPEFLIYFQGTGAADDSGLPNDRFFAVRPEGSVSTLKIQRTERGDSAVYLCASSQGGGVNGYTFGSGTRLTVV.

The chain joins TRBV10-3 to TRBJ1-2; D is unresolved. Trimming took off 3 bases at V and 3 bases at J, with 11 bases between the two ends. Germline-derived CDR1 and CDR2 are ENHRY and SYGVKD. The CDR3 spans 14 residues. CDR3 sequence (DNA): TGTGCCATCAGTGACCTGGTGGAGGACTATGGCTACACCTTC. Translating gives CAISDLVEDYGYTF.

The genes are TRBV28 and TRBJ2-3, with 8 nucleotides matching TRBD2. CDR1 MDHEN and CDR2 SYDVKM come from the germline V gene. After removal of 8 bases from V and 5 bases from J, the junction contained 12 bases not matched to a gene. This CDR3 region has 15 residues. The CDR3 loop reads CASASGGLAGDTQYF. DNA of the CDR3: TGTGCCAGCGCCTCTGGGGGTCTAGCGGGAGATACGCAGTATTTT.

The chain links TRBV5-6 to TRBJ2-1; 7 bases are a match to TRBD1. The V gene end was trimmed by 4 bases and the J gene end by 2 bases; junction bases not matched to a gene: 6. CDR3 length equals 15 residues. Germline CDR1 and CDR2: SGHDT and YYEEEE. The CDR3 region has the DNA TGTGCCAGCAGCCTGGACGGACAGGCCTACAATGAGCAGTTCTTC. Amino acids: CASSLDGQAYNEQFF.

The V and J genes are TRBV9 and TRBJ2-3, with 8 nucleotides matching TRBD2. The germline V gene has CDR1 SGDLS and CDR2 YYNGEE. The CDR3 is 18 residues long. V lost 0 bases to trimming and J lost 2 bases; unmatched junction nucleotides: 11. The CDR3 region is CASSVVGTLRGATDTQYF. In nucleotides, the CDR3 is TGTGCCAGCAGCGTAGTCGGGACTTTGCGGGGGGCCACAGATACGCAGTATTTT. Complete variable domain (other parts from reference TRBV9 and TRBJ2-3): DSGVTQTPKHLITATGQRVTLRCSPRSGDLSVYWYQQSLDQGLQFLIQYYNGEERAKGNILERFSAQQFPDLHSELNLSSLELGDSALYFCASSVVGTLRGATDTQYFGPGTRLTVL.

The sample holds one count of this clone. This chain links TRBV5-6 with TRBJ2-7; 9 bases agree with TRBD1. Trimming at V came to 0 bases and at J to 3 bases, leaving 10 bases not matched to a gene. This CDR3 contains 17 residues. CDR1 and CDR2 (germline): SGHDT, YYEEEE. In nucleotides, the CDR3 is TGTGCCAGCAGCTTGGTGGGGGTGGGGACAGGGTACTACGAGCAGTACTTC. Translation gives CASSLVGVGTGYYEQYF.

In this sample, this clone turned up a few times. V and J are TRBV4-1 and TRBJ1-1, with D perhaps TRBD1 (6 bases). The germline gives CDR1 MGHRA, CDR2 YSYEKL. The CDR3 contains 16 residues. V lost 0 bases and J lost 4, with 15 bases in between. CDR3 protein: CASSQEPTGRATEAFF. CDR3 nucleotide sequence: TGCGCCAGCAGCCAAGAACCGACAGGTCGGGCCACTGAAGCTTTCTTT.

The DNA of the CDR3 is TGTGCCAGCAGTGATTGGGGACAGTACAATGAGCAGTTCTTC. Protein: CASSDWGQYNEQFF. This rearrangement joins TRBV6-1 to TRBJ2-1; TRBD1 matches at 7 bases. Germline V gene data show CDR1 as MNHNS and CDR2 as SASEGT. The CDR3 length is 14 residues. J lost 4 bases, V lost 3 bases, and 3 bases had no gene match.

The rearrangement links TRBV6-1 to TRBJ1-2; D is ambiguous. Germline values: CDR1 MNHNS, CDR2 SASEGT. The CDR3 has 14 amino acids. Trimming removed 6 bases at V and 8 bases at J, with 19 bases between. The CDR3 sequence: CASSYMIGSRGYTF. CDR3 sequence (DNA): TGTGCCAGCAGCTACATGATAGGGAGCCGCGGCTACACCTTC.

The chain combines TRBV5-1 with TRBJ2-4, with D perhaps TRBD1 (5 bases). The V and J ends lost 0 bases and 5 bases respectively, with 12 bases between them. The CDR3 is 15 residues long. In germline, CDR1 is SGHRS, CDR2 YFSETQ. CDR3 protein: CASSLEGARENIQYF. For the CDR3, the DNA is TGCGCCAGCAGCTTGGAAGGGGCACGGGAAAACATTCAGTACTTC.

The chain links TRBV9 to TRBJ2-1; TRBD1 agrees at 8 bases. Unmatched junction bases numbered 14, after V lost 4 bases and J lost 8 bases. Germline loops: CDR1 SGDLS, CDR2 YYNGEE. The CDR3 has 16 residues. CDR3 amino acids: CASSPHTGGGGDEQFF. CDR3 DNA: TGTGCCAGCAGCCCACATACAGGGGGAGGAGGGGATGAGCAGTTCTTC.

This chain connects TRBV5-8 to TRBJ1-1; TRBD1 is a possible D gene (5 bases). Germline loops: CDR1 SGHTS, CDR2 YDEGEE. V shed 7 bases and J shed 1 base, with 14 bases lying between them. The CDR3 has 14 amino acids. CDR3 coding DNA: TGTGCCAGCCCGCTAGGGGATCCGAACACTGAAGCTTTCTTT. Protein: CASPLGDPNTEAFF.

This clone was recorded only once. The chain uses TRBV5-4 and TRBJ1-2, with 9 bases lining up with TRBD1. V was clipped by 1 base and J by 5 bases; unmatched bases: 3. Germline V gives CDR1 SGHNT, CDR2 YYREEE (reference sequence). CDR3 size: 14 residues. CDR3 DNA: TGTGCCAGCAGCTTGCCCGGGACAGGGTATGGCTACACCTTC. Translated: CASSLPGTGYGYTF.

The chain combines TRBV5-5 with TRBJ2-5; D might be TRBD2 (5 bases). V lost 0 bases to trimming and J lost 4 bases, with 16 bases between them. This CDR3 comprises 16 residues. Germline V CDR1 and CDR2: SGHKS, YYEKEE (reference sequence). The DNA of the CDR3 is TGTGCCAGCAGCTTGGGGGAGAGGGTGGGCGGAGAGACCCAGTACTTC. Its translation: CASSLGERVGGETQYF.

The chain joins TRBV5-1 to TRBJ2-5; 12 positions agree with TRBD2. The V segment lost 0 bases and the J segment 5 bases; nucleotides outside the gene matches: 5. Germline V lookup: CDR1 SGHRS, CDR2 YFSETQ. The CDR3 consists of 16 residues. The CDR3 loop is CASSLGLAGERETQYF. The CDR3 DNA reads as TGCGCCAGCAGCTTGGGACTAGCGGGAGAAAGGGAGACCCAGTACTTC.